The T cell receptor beta chain described here comes from a study of Ad26.COV2.S vaccination and SARS-CoV-2 variants. The repertoire was sequenced with immunoSEQ multiplex PCR; TCRdb's copy has only in-frame clones and lacks some. Among just over 350,000 clones listed, approximately 90% were seen once. In its sample, this clone was seen once. What it binds is not known. Broader study findings: Ad26.COV2.S recipients had broader spike-specific TCRs (P = 0.0014). Reportedly, spike-specific CD8+ and CD4+ T cell responses achieved substantial breadth once vaccination had taken place.

Germline CDR1 is SGHNT and CDR2 is YYREEE (reference sequence). The CDR3 is 13 residues long. V shed 6 bases, J shed 3 bases, and the junction held 6 bases outside the gene matches. This receptor was obtained from a human donor who had recovered from COVID-19. Specimen: peripheral blood, collected after recovery from COVID-19. The V gene is TRBV5-4, the J gene TRBJ2-7, with 7 bases that match TRBD1. CDR3 amino acids: CASMRGPDYEQYF. CDR3 bases: TGTGCCAGCATGAGGGGGCCCGACTACGAGCAGTACTTC.